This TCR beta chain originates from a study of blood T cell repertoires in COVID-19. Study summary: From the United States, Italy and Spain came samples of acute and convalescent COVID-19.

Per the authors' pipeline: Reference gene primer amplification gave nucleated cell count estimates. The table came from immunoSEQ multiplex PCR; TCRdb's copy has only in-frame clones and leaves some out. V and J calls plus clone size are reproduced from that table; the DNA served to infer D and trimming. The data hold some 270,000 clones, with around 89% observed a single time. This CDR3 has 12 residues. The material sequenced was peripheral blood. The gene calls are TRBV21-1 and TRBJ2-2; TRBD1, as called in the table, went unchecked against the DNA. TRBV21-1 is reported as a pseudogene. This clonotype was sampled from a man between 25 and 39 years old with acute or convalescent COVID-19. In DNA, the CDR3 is TGTGCCAGCAGCAGACACAGCGGGGAGCTGTTTTTT. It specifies CASSRHSGELFF.